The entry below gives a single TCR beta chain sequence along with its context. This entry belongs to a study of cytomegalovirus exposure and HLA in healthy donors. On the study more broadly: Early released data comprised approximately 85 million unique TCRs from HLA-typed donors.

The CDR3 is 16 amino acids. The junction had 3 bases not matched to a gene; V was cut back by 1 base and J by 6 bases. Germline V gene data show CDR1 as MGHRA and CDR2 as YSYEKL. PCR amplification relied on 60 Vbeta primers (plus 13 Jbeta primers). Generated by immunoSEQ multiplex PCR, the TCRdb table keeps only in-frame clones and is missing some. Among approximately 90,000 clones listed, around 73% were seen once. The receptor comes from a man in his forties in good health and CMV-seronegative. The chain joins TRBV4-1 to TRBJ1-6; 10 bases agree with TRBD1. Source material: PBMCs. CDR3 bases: TGCGCCAGCAGCCAAGGGGACAGGGGAGGTAATTCACCCCTCCACTTT. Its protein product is CASSQGDRGGNSPLHF.